There are many counts of the clone carrying this T cell receptor (beta chain). The sample belongs to a study of blood T cell repertoires in COVID-19. Study-level background: Specimens from acute and convalescent COVID-19 originated in the United States, Italy and Spain.

This CDR3 is built from 14 residues. In germline, CDR1 is MGHRA, CDR2 YSYEKL. V shed 4 bases and J shed 3 bases, with 12 bases lying between them. This table comes from immunoSEQ multiplex PCR, and its TCRdb copy is limited to in-frame clones, with some not included. The profile shows about 130,000 clones, around 80% of them singletons. The V gene is TRBV4-1, the J gene TRBJ1-2; D remains ambiguous. Input material: peripheral blood. The sequence was collected from a man in his sixties or seventies with acute or convalescent COVID-19. CDR3 in DNA: TGCGCCAGCAGCCTCTCTGAGGGAGACTATGGCTACACCTTC. Translation gives CASSLSEGDYGYTF.